This T cell receptor beta chain was found in a study of cytomegalovirus exposure and HLA in healthy donors. Measured with immunoSEQ multiplex PCR; TCRdb has only the in-frame clones, and not every one. The data hold about 260,000 clones, with 90% observed a single time. CDR3 length equals 17 residues. With 2 bases clipped from V and 1 base from J, the junction kept 5 bases outside the gene matches. In germline, CDR1 is SNHLY, CDR2 FYNNEI. The sequence derives from a woman in her 30s in good health and CMV-seronegative. The chain recombines TRBV2 with TRBJ2-3; TRBD1 aligns across 11 bases. Sequenced material: PBMCs. The CDR3 DNA sequence: TGTGCCAGCAGTGAAACGCGGACAGGGGGCGGCACAGATACGCAGTATTTT. It specifies CASSETRTGGGTDTQYF.